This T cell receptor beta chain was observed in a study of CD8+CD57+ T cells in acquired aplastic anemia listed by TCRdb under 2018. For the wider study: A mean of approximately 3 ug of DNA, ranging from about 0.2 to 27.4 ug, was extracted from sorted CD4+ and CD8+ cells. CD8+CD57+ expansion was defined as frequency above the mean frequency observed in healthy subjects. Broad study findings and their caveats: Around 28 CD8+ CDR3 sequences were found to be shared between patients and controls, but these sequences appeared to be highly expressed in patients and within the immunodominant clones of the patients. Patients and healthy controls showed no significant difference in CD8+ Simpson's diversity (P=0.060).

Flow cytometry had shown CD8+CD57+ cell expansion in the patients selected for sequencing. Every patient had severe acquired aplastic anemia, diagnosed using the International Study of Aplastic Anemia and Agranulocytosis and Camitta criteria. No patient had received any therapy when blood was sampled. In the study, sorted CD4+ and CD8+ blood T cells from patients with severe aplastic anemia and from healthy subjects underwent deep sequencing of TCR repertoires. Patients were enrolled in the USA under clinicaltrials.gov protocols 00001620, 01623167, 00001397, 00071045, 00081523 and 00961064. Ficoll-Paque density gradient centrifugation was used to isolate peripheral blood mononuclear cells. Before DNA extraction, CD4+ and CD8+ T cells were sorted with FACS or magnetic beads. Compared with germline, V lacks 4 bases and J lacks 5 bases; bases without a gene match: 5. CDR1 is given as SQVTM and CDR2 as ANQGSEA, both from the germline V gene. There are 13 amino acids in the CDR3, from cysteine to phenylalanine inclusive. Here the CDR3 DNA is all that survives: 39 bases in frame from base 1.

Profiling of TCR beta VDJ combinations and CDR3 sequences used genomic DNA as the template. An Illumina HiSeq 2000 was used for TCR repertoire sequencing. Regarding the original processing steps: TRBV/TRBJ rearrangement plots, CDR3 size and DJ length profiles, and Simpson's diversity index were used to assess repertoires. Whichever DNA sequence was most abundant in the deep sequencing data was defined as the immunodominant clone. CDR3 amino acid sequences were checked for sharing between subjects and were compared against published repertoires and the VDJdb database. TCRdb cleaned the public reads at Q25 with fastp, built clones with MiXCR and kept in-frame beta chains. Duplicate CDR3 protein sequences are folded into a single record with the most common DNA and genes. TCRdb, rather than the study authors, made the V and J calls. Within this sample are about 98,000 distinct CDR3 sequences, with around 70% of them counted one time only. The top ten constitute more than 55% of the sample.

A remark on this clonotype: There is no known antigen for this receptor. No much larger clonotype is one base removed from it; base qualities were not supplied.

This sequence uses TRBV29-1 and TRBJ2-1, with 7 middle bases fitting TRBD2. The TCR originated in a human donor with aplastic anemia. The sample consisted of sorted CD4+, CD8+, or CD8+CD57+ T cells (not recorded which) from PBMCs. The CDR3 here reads CSVASGVDNEQFF. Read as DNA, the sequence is TGCAGCGTTGCCAGCGGGGTTGACAATGAGCAGTTCTTC.